The T cell receptor (beta chain) under discussion was sequenced for a study of cytomegalovirus exposure and HLA in healthy donors. PCR employed 60 Vbeta and 13 Jbeta primers. Only in-frame clones appear in the TCRdb table, and some are missing; sequencing was by immunoSEQ multiplex PCR. The top ten clones hold 6.5% of a sample with some 200,000 clones, roughly four fifths of them seen once. The CDR3 totals 14 residues. The germline CDR1 and CDR2 sequences are MGHRA and YSYEKL. The V end lost 0 bases, the J end lost 14 bases, and 17 bases lay between the germline ends. The sequence came from a woman aged 45-60 years in good health and CMV-seropositive. Sequencing was done on a sample of PBMCs. V and J are TRBV4-1 and TRBJ2-1; D is ambiguous. CDR3 residues: CASSQDVPSGIEFF. In DNA, the CDR3 is TGCGCCAGCAGCCAAGATGTCCCTAGTGGCATAGAGTTCTTC.